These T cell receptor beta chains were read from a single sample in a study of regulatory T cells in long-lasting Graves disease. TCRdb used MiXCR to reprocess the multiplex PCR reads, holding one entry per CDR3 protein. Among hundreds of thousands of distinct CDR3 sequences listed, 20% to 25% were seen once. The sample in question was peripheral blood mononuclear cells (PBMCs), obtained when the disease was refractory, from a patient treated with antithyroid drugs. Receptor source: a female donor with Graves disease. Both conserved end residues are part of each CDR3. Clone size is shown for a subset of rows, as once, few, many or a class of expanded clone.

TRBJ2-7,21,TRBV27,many,CASSFRSPTGTSGTPGYEQYF
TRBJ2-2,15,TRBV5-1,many,CASSLRTGNTGELFF
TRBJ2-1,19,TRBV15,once,CATSSTGTSGPGPNNEQFF
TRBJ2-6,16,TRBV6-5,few,CASSYSKGFGANVLTF
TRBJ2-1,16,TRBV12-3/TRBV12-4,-,CASSRTSGMVLNEQFF
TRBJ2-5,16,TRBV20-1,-,CSARVWGGTREETQYF
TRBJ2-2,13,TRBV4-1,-,CASSEGLRGELFF
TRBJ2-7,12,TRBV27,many,CASSSWDYEQYF
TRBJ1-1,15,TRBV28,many,CASSLGGLGDTEAFF
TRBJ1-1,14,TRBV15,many,CATRRRAQNTEAFF
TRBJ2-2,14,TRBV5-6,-,CASSLEVGFGELFF
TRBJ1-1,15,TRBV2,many,CASIKDQGALTEAFF
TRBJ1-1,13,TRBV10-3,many,CAIRTGAGTEAFF